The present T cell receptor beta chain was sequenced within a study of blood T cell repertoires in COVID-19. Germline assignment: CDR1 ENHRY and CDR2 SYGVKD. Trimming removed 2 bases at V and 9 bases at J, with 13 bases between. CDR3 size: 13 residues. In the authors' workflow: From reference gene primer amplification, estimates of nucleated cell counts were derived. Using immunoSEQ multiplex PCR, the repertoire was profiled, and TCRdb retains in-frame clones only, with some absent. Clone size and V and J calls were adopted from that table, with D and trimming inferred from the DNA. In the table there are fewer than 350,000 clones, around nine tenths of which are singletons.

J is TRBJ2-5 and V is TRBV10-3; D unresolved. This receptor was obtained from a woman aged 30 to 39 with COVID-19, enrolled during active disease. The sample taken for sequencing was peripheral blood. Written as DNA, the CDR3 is TGTGCCATCAGTGAGGACCAACGCGGCTCCCAGTACTTC. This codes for CAISEDQRGSQYF.